Listed below are T cell receptor beta chains from one sample, sequenced in a study of blood T cell repertoires in COVID-19. Generated by immunoSEQ multiplex PCR, the TCRdb table keeps only in-frame clones and is missing some. Here the sample spans around 200,000 clones, roughly 89% being singletons. Sequenced: peripheral blood. The receptors here all came from a man between 45 and 60 years old with acute or convalescent COVID-19. The CDR3 runs from the conserved cysteine through the conserved F or W. D genes are given only for firm matches. The size field is filled for only some rows; it gives once, few, many or a size class.

J | D | size | V | DNA | CDR3
TRBJ2-7 | TRBD1 | . | TRBV28 | TGTGCCAGCCCAAGACAGGGGGGATACGAGCAGTACTTC | CASPRQGGYEQYF
TRBJ1-2 | . | . | TRBV4-1 | TGCGCCAGCAGCCACACAGGGAGACGATATGGCTACACCTTC | CASSHTGRRYGYTF
TRBJ2-1 | TRBD2 | once | TRBV5-1 | TGCGCCAGCAGCAGAACTAGCGGGGGGGCCTACAATGAGCAGTTCTTC | CASSRTSGGAYNEQFF
TRBJ1-5 | TRBD1 | . | TRBV5-8 | TGTGCCAGCAGCTCTTACAGGGGATGGGAGCCCCAGCATTTT | CASSSYRGWEPQHF
TRBJ2-2 | . | . | TRBV11-2 | TGTGCCAGCAGCTTAATCTCGCAGGGCGGTACCGGGGAGCTGTTTTTT | CASSLISQGGTGELFF
TRBJ1-4 | . | few | TRBV28 | TGTGCCAGCAGTTTAGTAGCAGGGGTCGGGGAAAAACTGTTTTTT | CASSLVAGVGEKLFF
TRBJ2-1 | TRBD2 | few | TRBV7-2 | TGTGCCAGCAGCTTTGGGGGAGGGCGAAATGAGCAGTTCTTC | CASSFGGGRNEQFF
TRBJ2-1 | TRBD2 | . | TRBV4-2 | TGTGCCAGCAGCCAAGTGGTAGCGGGCATAACTTCCTCCTACAATGAGCAGTTCTTC | CASSQVVAGITSSYNEQFF
TRBJ1-1 | TRBD1 | . | TRBV18 | TGTGCCAGCTCACTGGGACAGGAGGGGACTGAAGCTTTCTTT | CASSLGQEGTEAFF
TRBJ2-3 | . | . | TRBV5-3 | TGTGCCAGAAGCCGCGGGGACAGATCTAGCGTTGATACGCAGTATTTT | CARSRGDRSSVDTQYF
TRBJ2-1 | TRBD1 | . | TRBV19 | TGTGCCAGTAGTATAGATCTGAAGATGTGGGACAGGGGGCGAAGGCCGAGCTACAATGAGCAGTTCTTC | CASSIDLKMWDRGRRPSYNEQFF
TRBJ2-1 | . | . | TRBV7-3 | TGTGCCAGCAGCACCTATGGAGGCAGACTCCTTTACAATGAGCAGTTCTTC | CASSTYGGRLLYNEQFF
TRBJ2-3 | TRBD2 | . | TRBV4-2 | TGTGCCAGCACCCAGCGGGGGGGCACAGATACGCAGTATTTT | CASTQRGGTDTQYF
TRBJ1-5 | TRBD1 | . | TRBV5-1 | TGCGCCAGCAGTTGGACAGGGGGCAGTTATCAGCCCCAGCATTTT | CASSWTGGSYQPQHF
TRBJ2-2 | . | once | TRBV18 | TGTGCCAGCTCACCATACCGACTCACGAACACCGGGGAGCTGTTTTTT | CASSPYRLTNTGELFF
TRBJ2-3 | . | . | TRBV27 | TGTGCCAGCAGTGCCGCCTTACAGGGTCGGACAGATACGCAGTATTTT | CASSAALQGRTDTQYF
TRBJ2-3 | TRBD2 | . | TRBV4-2 | TGTGCCAGCAGCTCCCCGGGGGGGGGCACAGATACGCAGTATTTT | CASSSPGGGTDTQYF
TRBJ2-1 | TRBD1 | few | TRBV28 | TGTGCCAGCAAACGGGGACAGGGTGGTGAGCAGTTCTTC | CASKRGQGGEQFF
TRBJ2-5 | . | . | TRBV7-2 | TGTGCCAGCAGCCCCCAAACCGGGGAGACCCAGTACTTC | CASSPQTGETQYF
TRBJ1-1 | . | once | TRBV7-2 | TGTGCCAGCAGCTCGCTCACTCCTGAAGCTTTCTTT | CASSSLTPEAFF
TRBJ2-7 | . | . | TRBV6-5 | TGTGCCAGCACCTCAGGGATCTCCTACGAGCAGTACTTC | CASTSGISYEQYF
TRBJ1-6 | TRBD1 | . | TRBV18 | TGTGCCAGCTCACTTACGAGGACAGGGAACCCCAAAGTTCCACCCCTCCACTTT | CASSLTRTGNPKVPPLHF
TRBJ1-2 | TRBD1 | . | TRBV5-1 | TGCGCCAGCAGCTCAGGACAGGGAATGTATGGCTACACCTTC | CASSSGQGMYGYTF
TRBJ2-5 | . | . | TRBV2 | TGTGCCAGCAAAGGACTCGACCAAGAGACCCAGTACTTC | CASKGLDQETQYF
TRBJ1-1 | . | few | TRBV7-9 | TGTGCCAGCAGCTCTAAGGGGCTTCGGGCCCCCGAAGCTTTCTTT | CASSSKGLRAPEAFF
TRBJ1-2 | . | . | TRBV15 | TGTGCCACCAGCAGAGATCGGGGGGCGAGTAGGTATGGCTACACCTTC | CATSRDRGASRYGYTF
TRBJ2-4 | TRBD2 | . | TRBV5-4 | TGTGCCAGCAGCTTATTGGGGAGGGGAGCCAAAAACATTCAGTACTTC | CASSLLGRGAKNIQYF
TRBJ1-2 | . | . | TRBV19 | TGTGCCAGTAGTATTGGGCAGCCTACAAATTATGGCTACACCTTC | CASSIGQPTNYGYTF
TRBJ1-6 | . | . | TRBV15 | TGTGCCACCAGCAGAAACCCGGCAGGGGCTCCCTATAATTCACCCCTCCACTTT | CATSRNPAGAPYNSPLHF
TRBJ2-3 | TRBD1 | . | TRBV7-3 | TGTGCCAGCAGCTTAAGAGGCAGGGGGTTCTCAGATACGCAGTATTTT | CASSLRGRGFSDTQYF
TRBJ1-5 | . | once | TRBV6-2/TRBV6-3 | TGTGCCAGCAGTTACTCTCTATCGTCACGCACGGGGTGGTATAGCAATCAGCCCCAGCATTTT | CASSYSLSSRTGWYSNQPQHF
TRBJ2-1 | TRBD2 | . | TRBV5-4 | TGTGCCAGCCGTGCCCTGGGGGCTAGCGGGACCGGTGAGCAGTTCTTC | CASRALGASGTGEQFF
TRBJ2-5 | . | . | TRBV6-2/TRBV6-3 | TGTGCCAGCAGTTACTCGAGGGTGGAGACCCAGTACTTC | CASSYSRVETQYF
TRBJ2-2 | TRBD1 | . | TRBV27 | TGTGCCAGCAGTTTGGGGACAGAGAACACCGGGGAGCTGTTTTTT | CASSLGTENTGELFF
TRBJ2-1 | TRBD1 | once | TRBV9 | TGTGCCAGCAGCACCGCAGGGGGAAATGAGCAGTTCTTC | CASSTAGGNEQFF
TRBJ2-7 | TRBD2 | . | TRBV6-2/TRBV6-3 | TGTGCCAGCAGTGCCCCTTTTAGCGGGAGTTCCTACGAGCAGTACTTC | CASSAPFSGSSYEQYF
TRBJ2-1 | TRBD2 | . | TRBV3-1/TRBV3-2 | TGTGCCAGCAGCCAAGACTATCTTAGCGGGAGTAGTAGAGATGAGCAGTTCTTC | CASSQDYLSGSSRDEQFF
TRBJ1-2 | . | . | TRBV5-5 | TGTGCCAGCAGCTTGCTACGGTCTTCATATGGCTACACCTTC | CASSLLRSSYGYTF
TRBJ2-7 | TRBD1 | . | TRBV29-1 | TGCAGCGTTGGACAGGGCAGTTACGAGCAGTACTTC | CSVGQGSYEQYF
TRBJ2-5 | . | once | TRBV4-1 | TGCGCCAGCAGCCAAGTCGGACACGTCCAAGAGACCCAGTACTTC | CASSQVGHVQETQYF
TRBJ1-4 | TRBD1 | . | TRBV18 | TGTGCCAGCTCCCACGTTTTTGGGGACAGGAGTCGGGAACTGTTTTTT | CASSHVFGDRSRELFF
TRBJ2-1 | TRBD1 | . | TRBV10-1 | TGCGCCAGCAGTGAGGGACAGGGGGCCGATGAGCAGTTCTTC | CASSEGQGADEQFF
TRBJ2-1 | . | . | TRBV6-5 | TGTGCCAGCAGTTACTCGAGCTCAGGGAAAGATGAGCAGTTCTTC | CASSYSSSGKDEQFF
TRBJ2-7 | TRBD1 | . | TRBV5-8 | TGTGCCAGCAGACTTCCGGGACAGGGGCCACCCGAGCAGTACTTC | CASRLPGQGPPEQYF
TRBJ1-2 | . | . | TRBV21-1 | TGTGCCAGCCCTGGACAGGTCTCTAACTATGGCTACACCTTC | CASPGQVSNYGYTF
TRBJ2-7 | TRBD1 | . | TRBV29-1 | TGCAGCGTTGAGGGACAGGGGGACGAGCAGTACTTC | CSVEGQGDEQYF
TRBJ1-1 | . | . | TRBV6-5 | TGTGCCAGCAGTTCAGGGCCCGAAGCTTTCTTT | CASSSGPEAFF
TRBJ1-1 | . | few | TRBV3-1/TRBV3-2 | TGTGCCAGCAGCCAAGATCCGGGTATGAACACTGAAGCTTTCTTT | CASSQDPGMNTEAFF
TRBJ2-7 | . | . | TRBV27 | TGTGCCAGCAGTTTTAGTGGCGGGGTCACCATCTACGAGCAGTACTTC | CASSFSGGVTIYEQYF
TRBJ2-1 | TRBD1 | . | TRBV3-1/TRBV3-2 | TGTGCCAGCAGCCTCCTGGGGGGGACAGGGGGCAATGAGCAGTTCTTC | CASSLLGGTGGNEQFF
TRBJ2-7 | . | . | TRBV19 | TGTGCCAGTAGAGCTAATTGGAAGGCCCAGGACGAGCAGTACTTC | CASRANWKAQDEQYF
TRBJ2-6 | . | . | TRBV11-2 | TGTGCCAGCAGCTCCCAGGGGTCTGGGGCCAACGTCCTGACTTTC | CASSSQGSGANVLTF
TRBJ2-5 | TRBD2 | . | TRBV7-2 | TGTGCCAGCAGCGTGAAGGCTAGGAGGGGTAGCGGGAGGACAGAGACCCAGTACTTC | CASSVKARRGSGRTETQYF
TRBJ1-5 | TRBD1 | . | TRBV19 | TGTGCCAGTAGGGGCTTCCCAGGGGGGAGCAATCAGCCCCAGCATTTT | CASRGFPGGSNQPQHF
TRBJ1-2 | . | . | TRBV2 | TGTGCCAGCAGTGTGGAACAGGGTACCCTAGGCGGCTACACCTTC | CASSVEQGTLGGYTF
TRBJ1-5 | . | . | TRBV28 | TGTGCCAGCAGTTTAGGCGGCAGTCCCAATCAGCCCCAGCATTTT | CASSLGGSPNQPQHF
TRBJ2-5 | . | . | TRBV7-2 | TGTGCCAGCAGCCCCCCGACAGGACTGGGAGAGACCCAGTACTTC | CASSPPTGLGETQYF